This T cell receptor (beta chain) was recorded in a study of T-cell memory formation after mild COVID-19 (dated by TCRdb to about 2021). Regarding the research as a whole: TCR sequence clusters from the two donors were largely donor specific. In a couple of donors, T-cell clones that expanded and contracted after mild COVID-19 were tracked by sequencing TCRalpha and TCRbeta repertoires over time. The cohort comprised two young, previously healthy adult volunteers, one female and one male.

This clonotype has only a few counts. Its antigen is unknown. No base quality information exists; no much larger clone differs at one position. Summary of the overall study and its limitations: Contracting CD4+ clones were located mainly in the CM and EM memory subsets, whereas CD8+ clones were found to be enriched in EMRA. Some responding clones were detected in pre-infection memory, suggesting pre-existing cross-reactive memory T cells joined the SARS-CoV-2 response. Balanced CD4/CD8 phenotypes were observed for clones contracting from day 15 to 85, whereas a bias towards CD4+ was observed for a second wave of clones expanding from day 15 to 37. Whether the second-wave clones peaking on day 37 were SARS-CoV-2 specific was not confirmed. The study included only a couple of mild cases, and larger cohorts that include severe cases with pre-infection samples were judged to be necessary.

Ficoll-Paque density gradient centrifugation was the method used to isolate PBMCs. CDR1 is given as SGHRS and CDR2 as YFSETQ, both from the germline V gene. V loses 4 bases at its end and J loses 4 bases; junction bases beyond the gene matches: 5. The CDR3 runs 14 amino acids, cysteine and valine included. Solely the CDR3 DNA is kept, with 42 bases framed from the first base. The run used an Illumina NovaSeq 6000. Using 5'RACE with constant-segment primers, TCRalpha and TCRbeta cDNA libraries were constructed, with sample barcodes and unique molecular identifiers added in the process. RNA was extracted from every sample with Trizol reagent. Libraries were amplified in two PCR steps, with a second sample barcode and Illumina TruSeq adapters added in the second step. Libraries were sequenced on an Illumina NovaSeq with 2 x 150 bp paired-end reads. Per the original workflow: With migec v1.2.7, reads were demultiplexed and then collapsed into UMI-guided consensus sequences. With mixcr v2.1.11, UMI consensuses were aligned to TRA and TRB V and J templates and assembled into clonotypes. Expanded or contracted clonotypes were those called significant by both edgeR and NoisET, with noise models trained on biological replicates. For edgeR calls, the cutoffs were a false discovery rate-adjusted p below 0.01 and a log2 fold-change threshold of 1. As an exploratory analysis of dynamics, max-normalized trajectories of the 1000 most abundant clonotypes were examined by PCA with hierarchical clustering. Separately sequenced CD4+ and CD8+ repertoires were used to assign a CD4 or CD8 phenotype to each responding clone. TCRdb reprocessing: public reads trimmed at Q25 with fastp, clones called with MiXCR, in-frame beta chains kept. Duplicate CDR3 protein sequences are folded into a single record with the most common DNA and genes. The authors' filters were not applied to this entry. The sample table records about 260,000 distinct CDR3 sequences; 15% to 20% of these occur just once. Approximately 23% of the sample goes to the ten largest clones.

The rearrangement joined TRBV5-1 to TRBJ2-7; the junction holds 10 bases that match TRBD1. The sample consisted of PBMCs or a T cell subset sorted from them (not recorded which). The clonotype was recovered from a man aged 18 to 29 who had mild COVID-19 (a few samples of this study predate the infection). The sample titles of this study are shuffled in the database, so cell type and time point are left out; the donor was told from shared clones. The DNA reads as follows: TGCGCCAGCAGCAAGGGGACAGGGGCTTACGAGCAGTACGTC. Its coded protein is CASSKGTGAYEQYV.